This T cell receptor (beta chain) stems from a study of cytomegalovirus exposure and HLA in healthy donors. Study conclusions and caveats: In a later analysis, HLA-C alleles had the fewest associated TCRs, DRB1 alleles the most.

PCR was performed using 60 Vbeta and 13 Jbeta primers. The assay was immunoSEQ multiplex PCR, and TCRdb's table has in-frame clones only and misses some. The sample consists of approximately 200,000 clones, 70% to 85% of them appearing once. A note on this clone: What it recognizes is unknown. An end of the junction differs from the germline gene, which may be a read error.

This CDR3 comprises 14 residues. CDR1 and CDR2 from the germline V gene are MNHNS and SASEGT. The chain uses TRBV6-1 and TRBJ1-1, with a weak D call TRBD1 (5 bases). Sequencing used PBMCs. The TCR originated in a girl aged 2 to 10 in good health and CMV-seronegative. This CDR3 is CASSDFRGNAEAFF. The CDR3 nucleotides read TGTGCCAGCAGTGATTTCCGGGGGAACGCTGAAGCTTTCTTT.